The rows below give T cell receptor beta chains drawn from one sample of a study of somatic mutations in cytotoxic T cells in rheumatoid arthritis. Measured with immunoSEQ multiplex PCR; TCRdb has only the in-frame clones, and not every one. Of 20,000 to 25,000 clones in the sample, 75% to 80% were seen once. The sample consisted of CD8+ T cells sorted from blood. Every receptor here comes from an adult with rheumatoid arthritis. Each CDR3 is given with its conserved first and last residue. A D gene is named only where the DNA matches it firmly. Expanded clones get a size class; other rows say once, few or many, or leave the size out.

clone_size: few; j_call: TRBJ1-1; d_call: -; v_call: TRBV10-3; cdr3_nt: TGTGCCATCAGCTCAGGGCTCGTCACTGAAGCTTTCTTT; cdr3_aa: CAISSGLVTEAFF
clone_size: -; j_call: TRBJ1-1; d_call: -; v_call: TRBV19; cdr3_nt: TGTGCCAGTAGTCTGGGCACTGAAGCTTTCTTT; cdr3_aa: CASSLGTEAFF
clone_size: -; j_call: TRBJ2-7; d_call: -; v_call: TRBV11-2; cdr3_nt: TGTGCCAGCAGCACCTACGAGCAGTACTTC; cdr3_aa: CASSTYEQYF
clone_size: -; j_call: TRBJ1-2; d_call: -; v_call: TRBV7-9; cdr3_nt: TGTGCCAGCAGCTTCCACCGGGACCTACACTATGGCTACACCTTC; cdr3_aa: CASSFHRDLHYGYTF
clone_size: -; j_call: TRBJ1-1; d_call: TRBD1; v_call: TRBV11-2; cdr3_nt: TGTGCCGGGGACAGGGGGGGCACTGAAGCTTTCTTT; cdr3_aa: CAGDRGGTEAFF
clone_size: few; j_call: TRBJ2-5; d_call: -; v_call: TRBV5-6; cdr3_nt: TGTGCCAGCAGCCCCGGGACGGCGGGAGAGACCCAGTACTTC; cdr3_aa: CASSPGTAGETQYF
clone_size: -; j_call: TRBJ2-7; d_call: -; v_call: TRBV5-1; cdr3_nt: TGCGCCAGCAGCCTGGGCAGGGGAAGCTTTTACGAGCAGTACTTC; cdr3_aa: CASSLGRGSFYEQYF
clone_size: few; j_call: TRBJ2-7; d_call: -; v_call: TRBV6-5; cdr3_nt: TGTGCCAGCAGTTACCGGCGGGGCTACGAGCAGTACTTC; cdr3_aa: CASSYRRGYEQYF
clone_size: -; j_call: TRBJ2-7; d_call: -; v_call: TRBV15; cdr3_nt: TGTGCCACCAGCACGGACACTTTCTACGAGCAGTACTTC; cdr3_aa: CATSTDTFYEQYF
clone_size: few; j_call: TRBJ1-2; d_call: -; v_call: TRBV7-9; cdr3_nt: TGTGCCAGCAGCTTAGCGTCGGGGACGGGCTACACCTTC; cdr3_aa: CASSLASGTGYTF
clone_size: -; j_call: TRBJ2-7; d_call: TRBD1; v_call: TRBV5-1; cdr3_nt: TGCGCCAGCAGGACAGGGGTATCCTACGAGCAGTACTTC; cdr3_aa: CASRTGVSYEQYF
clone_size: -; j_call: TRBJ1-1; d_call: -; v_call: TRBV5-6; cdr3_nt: TGTGCCAGCAGCTTCCCCACAGGAAACACTGAAGCTTTCTTT; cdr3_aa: CASSFPTGNTEAFF
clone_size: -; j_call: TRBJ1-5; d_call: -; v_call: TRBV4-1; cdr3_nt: TGCGCCAGCAGCCTAGGAGGTGGTCAGCCCCAGCATTTT; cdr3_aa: CASSLGGGQPQHF
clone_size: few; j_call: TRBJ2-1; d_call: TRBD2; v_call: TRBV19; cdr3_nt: TGTGCCAGTAGTATTGACTCCGGGACTAGCAATGAGCAGTTCTTC; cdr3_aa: CASSIDSGTSNEQFF
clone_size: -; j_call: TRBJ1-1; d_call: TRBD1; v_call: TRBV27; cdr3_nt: TGTGCCAGCAGTCCTCAGACAGGGGTGGGTACTGAAGCTTTCTTT; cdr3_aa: CASSPQTGVGTEAFF
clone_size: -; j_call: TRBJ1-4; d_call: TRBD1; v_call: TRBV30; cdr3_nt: TGTGCCTGGAGGGTCGGGAGATTGACAGGGGAGGAAAAACTGTTTTTT; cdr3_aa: CAWRVGRLTGEEKLFF
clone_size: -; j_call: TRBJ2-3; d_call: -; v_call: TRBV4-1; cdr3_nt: TGCGCCAGCAGCCAAAGCACCGGGGCTGGGGGGACAGATACGCAGTATTTT; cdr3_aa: CASSQSTGAGGTDTQYF
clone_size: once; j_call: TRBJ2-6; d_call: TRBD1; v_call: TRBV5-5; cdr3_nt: TGTGCCAGCAGCTCCGGGACAGTCTCTGGGGCCAACGTCCTGACTTTC; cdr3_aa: CASSSGTVSGANVLTF
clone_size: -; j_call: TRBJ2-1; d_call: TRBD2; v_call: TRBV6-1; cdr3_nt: TGTGCCAGCGTAGCGGGAGACTACAATGAGCAGTTCTTC; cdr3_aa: CASVAGDYNEQFF
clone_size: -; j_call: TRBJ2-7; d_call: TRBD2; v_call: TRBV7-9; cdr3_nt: TGTGCCAGCAGCACCGGTGGGGCTAGCGGGAGACCCGAGCAGTACTTC; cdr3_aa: CASSTGGASGRPEQYF
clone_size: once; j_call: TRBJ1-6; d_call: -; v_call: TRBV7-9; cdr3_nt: TGTGCCAGCAGAGTGGGTAGTTCACCCCTCCACTTT; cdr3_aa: CASRVGSSPLHF
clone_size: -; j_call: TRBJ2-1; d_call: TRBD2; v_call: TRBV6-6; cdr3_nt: TGTGCCAGCAGACCGACTAGCGGAAAATACAATGAGCAGTTCTTC; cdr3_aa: CASRPTSGKYNEQFF
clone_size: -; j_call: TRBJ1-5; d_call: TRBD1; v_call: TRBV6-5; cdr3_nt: TGTGCCAGCAGTTGGACAGGGAAGCAGCCCCAGCATTTT; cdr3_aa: CASSWTGKQPQHF
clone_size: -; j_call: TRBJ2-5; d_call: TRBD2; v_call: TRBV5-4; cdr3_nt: TGTGCCAGCAGCCCTAGCGGGGGGGACCAGTACTTC; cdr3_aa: CASSPSGGDQYF
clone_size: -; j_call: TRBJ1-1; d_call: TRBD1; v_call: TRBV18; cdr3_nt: TGTGCCAGCTCTCCAGGGACAGGGGAACTCCCTGAAGCTTTCTTT; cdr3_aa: CASSPGTGELPEAFF
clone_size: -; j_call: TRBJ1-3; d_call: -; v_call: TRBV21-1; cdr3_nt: TGTGCCAGCAGCAAAGATGGGATGAGAATATGGGACACCATATATTTT; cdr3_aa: CASSKDGMRIWDTIYF
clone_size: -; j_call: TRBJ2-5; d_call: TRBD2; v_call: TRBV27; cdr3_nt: TGTGCCAGCAGTGGACTAGCGGGGCAAGAGACCCAGTACTTC; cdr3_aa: CASSGLAGQETQYF
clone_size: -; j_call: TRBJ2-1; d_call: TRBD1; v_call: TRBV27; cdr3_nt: TGTGCCAGCCAGGAGGGAACAGGGGGCATCGGCAATGAGCAGTTCTTC; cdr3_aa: CASQEGTGGIGNEQFF
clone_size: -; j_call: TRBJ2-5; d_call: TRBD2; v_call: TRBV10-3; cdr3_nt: TGTGCCATCAGTGAACGACTAGCGGGAGGGGAGACCCAGTACTTC; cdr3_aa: CAISERLAGGETQYF
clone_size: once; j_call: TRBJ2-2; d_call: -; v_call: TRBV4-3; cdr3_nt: TGCGCCAGCAGCCCCCTGGGGGAGCTGTTTTTT; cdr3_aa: CASSPLGELFF
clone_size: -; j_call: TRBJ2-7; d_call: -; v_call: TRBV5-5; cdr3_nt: TGTGCCAGCAGCTTGCGAGGGGACGAGCAGTACTTC; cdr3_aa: CASSLRGDEQYF
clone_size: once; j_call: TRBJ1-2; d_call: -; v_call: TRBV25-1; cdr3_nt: TGTGCCAGCAGTGAAACTTCTAGGGGCTATGACTATGGCTACACCTTC; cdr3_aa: CASSETSRGYDYGYTF
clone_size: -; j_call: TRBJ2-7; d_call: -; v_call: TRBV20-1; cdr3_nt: TGCAGTGCTAGGGACTACAGCGAGCAGTACTTC; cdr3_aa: CSARDYSEQYF
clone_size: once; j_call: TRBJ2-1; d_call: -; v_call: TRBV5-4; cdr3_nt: TGTGCCAGCAGCGAGGGACTCAGATACAATGAGCAGTTCTTC; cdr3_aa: CASSEGLRYNEQFF
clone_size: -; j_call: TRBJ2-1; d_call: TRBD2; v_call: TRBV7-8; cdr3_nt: TGTGCCAGCTCCCGGGCGGGAGGCTACAATGAGCAGTTCTTC; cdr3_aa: CASSRAGGYNEQFF
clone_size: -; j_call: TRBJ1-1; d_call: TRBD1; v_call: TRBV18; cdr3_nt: TGTGCCAGCTCAGATCCACAGGGGGGGAACACTGAAGCTTTCTTT; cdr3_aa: CASSDPQGGNTEAFF
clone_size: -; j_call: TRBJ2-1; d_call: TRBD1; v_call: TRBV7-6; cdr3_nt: TGTGCCAGCAGCTCCGACAGGGGGGCTTACAATGAGCAGTTCTTC; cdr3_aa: CASSSDRGAYNEQFF
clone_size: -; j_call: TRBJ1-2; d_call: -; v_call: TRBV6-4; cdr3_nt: TGTGCCAGCAGTGATTCGACACTCCTGGGCTATGGCTACACCTTC; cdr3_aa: CASSDSTLLGYGYTF
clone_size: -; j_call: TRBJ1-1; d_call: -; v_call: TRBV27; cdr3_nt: TGTGCCAGCAGTTTATCCGCAGGGCGGATAAACACTGAAGCTTTCTTT; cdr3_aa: CASSLSAGRINTEAFF
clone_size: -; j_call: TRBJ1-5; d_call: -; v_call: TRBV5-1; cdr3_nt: -; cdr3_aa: CASSLTFGGPQHF
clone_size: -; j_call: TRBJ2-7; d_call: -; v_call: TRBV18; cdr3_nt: TGTGCCAGCTCCGAGGACATCGTGAGCTCCTACGAGCAGTACTTC; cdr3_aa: CASSEDIVSSYEQYF
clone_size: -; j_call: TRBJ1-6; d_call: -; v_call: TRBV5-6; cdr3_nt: TGTGCCAGCAGCTTGTCAGCGGGGAATTCACCCCTCCACTTT; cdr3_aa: CASSLSAGNSPLHF
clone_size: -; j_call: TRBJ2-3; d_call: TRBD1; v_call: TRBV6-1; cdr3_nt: TGTGCCAGCAGTGAAAATCAGGGGGAGTTGGATACGCAGTATTTT; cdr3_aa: CASSENQGELDTQYF
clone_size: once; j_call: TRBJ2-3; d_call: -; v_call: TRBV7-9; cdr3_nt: TGTGCCAGCAGCTTAGTGGGGGGCTCAGATACGCAGTATTTT; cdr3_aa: CASSLVGGSDTQYF
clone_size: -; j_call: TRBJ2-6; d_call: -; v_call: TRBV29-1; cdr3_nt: TGCAGCGTTGAAGGCTCGAACCTAAACGTCCTGACTTTC; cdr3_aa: CSVEGSNLNVLTF
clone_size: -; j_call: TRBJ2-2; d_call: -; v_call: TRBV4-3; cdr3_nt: TGCGCCAGCAGCCAAGATCGGAACACCGGGGAGCTGTTTTTT; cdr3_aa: CASSQDRNTGELFF
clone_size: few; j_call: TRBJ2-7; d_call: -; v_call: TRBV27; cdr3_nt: TGTGCCAGCAGTTTAATTGGGTTTGACTCCTACGAGCAGTACTTC; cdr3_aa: CASSLIGFDSYEQYF
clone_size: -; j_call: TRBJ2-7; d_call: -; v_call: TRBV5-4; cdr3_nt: TGTGCCAGCAGCATCGGGGTTGCGATCTACGAGCAGTACTTC; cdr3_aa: CASSIGVAIYEQYF
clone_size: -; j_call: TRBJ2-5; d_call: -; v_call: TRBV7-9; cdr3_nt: TGTGCCAGCAGCTCCCTTGTTGGATACCAAGAGACCCAGTACTTC; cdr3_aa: CASSSLVGYQETQYF
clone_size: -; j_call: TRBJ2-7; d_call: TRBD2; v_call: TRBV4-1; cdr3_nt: TGCGCCAGCAGCCCGTCCCCGCGGCTAGCGGGAGGTCTCTACGAGCAGTACTTC; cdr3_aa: CASSPSPRLAGGLYEQYF
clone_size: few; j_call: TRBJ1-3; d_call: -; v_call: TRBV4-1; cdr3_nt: TGCGCCAGCAGCCAGGCAGGGACTGGAAACACCATATATTTT; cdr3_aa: CASSQAGTGNTIYF
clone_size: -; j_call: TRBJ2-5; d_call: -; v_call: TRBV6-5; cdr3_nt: TGTGCCTCTCGGGGATTGGACGAGACCCAGTACTTC; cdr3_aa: CASRGLDETQYF
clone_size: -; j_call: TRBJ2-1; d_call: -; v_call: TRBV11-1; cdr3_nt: TGTGCCAGCAGCTTAGAGGGGGGAGGCTCCTACAATGAGCAGTTCTTC; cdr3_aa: CASSLEGGGSYNEQFF
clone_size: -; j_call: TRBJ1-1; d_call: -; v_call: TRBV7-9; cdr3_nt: TGTGCCAGCAGCTTAGGGACATCGAACACTGAAGCTTTCTTT; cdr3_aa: CASSLGTSNTEAFF
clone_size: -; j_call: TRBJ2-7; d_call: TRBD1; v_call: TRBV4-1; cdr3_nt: TGCGCCAGCAGCCGGGCGACAGGGGCGTCCTACGAGCAGTACTTC; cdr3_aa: CASSRATGASYEQYF
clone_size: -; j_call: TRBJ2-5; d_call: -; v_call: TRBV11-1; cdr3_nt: TGTGCCAGCAGCACCCTTGGACAGAGAGAAGAGACCCAGTACTTC; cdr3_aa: CASSTLGQREETQYF
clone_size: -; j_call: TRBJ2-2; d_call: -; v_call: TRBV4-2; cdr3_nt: TGTGCCAGCAGCCAGGGGTCAGGGGAGCTGTTTTTT; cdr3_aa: CASSQGSGELFF
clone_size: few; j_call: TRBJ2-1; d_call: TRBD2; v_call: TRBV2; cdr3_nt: TGTGCTAATCGACCGGGACTAGGCACCCACAATGAGCAGTTCTTC; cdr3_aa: CANRPGLGTHNEQFF
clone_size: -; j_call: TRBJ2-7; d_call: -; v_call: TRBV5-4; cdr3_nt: TGTGCCAGCAGCTTGGGGGAGGCAGAACTCTACGAGCAGTACTTC; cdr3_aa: CASSLGEAELYEQYF